This T cell receptor (beta chain) appears in the sequencing data of a study of blood T cell repertoires in COVID-19. Study as a whole: Nucleic acid was either cDNA or gDNA, and it came from T cells, B-cell-depleted T cells, or PBMCs.

The authors' processing: Reference gene primer amplification yielded estimated nucleated cell counts. Clones were sequenced by immunoSEQ multiplex PCR, and TCRdb holds only the in-frame ones, with some missing. V, J and clone size reflect that table, while D and trimming were determined from the DNA. The sample holds nearly 110,000 clones; under 90% are singletons and the top ten take 13% to 15%. The clonotype comes from a woman aged 60-75 years with acute or convalescent COVID-19. The sample was peripheral blood.

In DNA form, the CDR3 reads TGTGCCAGCAGCTTGGGGAGGACAGGGGGCTACGAGCAGTACTTC. As protein: CASSLGRTGGYEQYF. The V and J genes are TRBV5-6 and TRBJ2-7, with 10 nucleotides matching TRBD1. The CDR3 covers 15 residues. The V gene end was trimmed by 0 bases and the J gene end by 3 bases; junction bases not matched to a gene: 3. Germline CDR1 SGHDT, CDR2 YYEEEE.